This T cell receptor (beta chain) was captured by sequencing in a study of regulatory T cells in long-lasting Graves disease. Regarding time point: persistent/refractory GD, antithyroid drugs over 5 years with positive TRAb. PBMC-derived RNA was used for the TCR library. This clonotype was seen a handful of times. The antigen is not known. Points from the study as a whole: Favored gene segments in persistent disease were TRBV28, TRBJ1-2 and TRBJ2-5. Clonotypes that were public and shared totalled roughly 3,000 in persistent patients versus approximately 970 in new patients. Researchers reported studying only peripheral blood, not thyroid tissue.

Library construction for TCR beta used iRepertoire HTBI primers and Arm-PCR of CDR3 regions. Via MiXCR, TCRdb re-called the multiplex PCR reads, giving one row per CDR3 protein. The sample lists about 660,000 distinct CDR3 sequences; approximately 29% were seen once. This CDR3 comprises 12 residues. The germline CDR1 and CDR2 sequences are DFQATT and SNEGSKA (reference sequence). V lost 5 bases to trimming and J lost 5 bases, with 12 bases between them. This receptor was taken from a female donor with Graves disease. This sample comprised peripheral blood mononuclear cells (PBMCs), obtained when the disease was refractory, from a patient treated with antithyroid drugs. The J gene is TRBJ1-1, the V gene TRBV20-1; D perhaps matches TRBD1 (5 bases). Here the CDR3 DNA reads TGCAGTGCTCCCCAATCAGGGACTGAAGCTTTCTTT. The encoded protein is CSAPQSGTEAFF.